This is a list of T cell receptor beta chains from one sample in a study of T-cell reconstitution after alpha-beta-depleted transplantation in children. TCRdb processed the PCR reads anew with MiXCR; each CDR3 protein has one entry. The table includes approximately 980,000 distinct CDR3 sequences, roughly 29% detected once. Sequenced here: PBMCs, mostly from graft donor cells, sampled 360 days after TCRalphabeta/CD19-depleted stem cell transplant. The receptor set was obtained from a boy under two years old who had a stem cell transplant for SCID, so the T cells may come from the graft donor. The CDR3 runs from the conserved cysteine through the conserved F or W. A D gene is named only where the DNA matches it firmly. Size is omitted from some rows. Given values are once, few, many or a class for expanded clones.

>TRBV25-1|NA|few|TRBJ2-3
TGTGCCAGCAGGGCAGATACGCAGTATTTT
CASRADTQYF
>TRBV27|NA|NA|TRBJ1-1
TGTGCCAGCAGTTCCTCGACAACGGAGGCTGAAGCTTTCTTT
CASSSSTTEAEAFF
>TRBV21-1|NA|many|TRBJ2-7
TGTGCCAGCAGCAAAGCGCTCGGACCGGTAACCTACGAGCAGTACTTC
CASSKALGPVTYEQYF
>TRBV7-9|TRBD1|NA|TRBJ2-3
TGTGCCAGCAGCACGCACAGGGGTCCGAACACAGATACGCAGTATTTT
CASSTHRGPNTDTQYF
>TRBV12-3/TRBV12-4|NA|NA|TRBJ2-1
TGTGCCAGCAGTTCCGGTCCGGGATACCGATACAATGAGCAGTTCTTC
CASSSGPGYRYNEQFF
>TRBV28|NA|NA|TRBJ2-7
TGTGCCAGCAGTAGACCCCTCCTCATTAGCTCCTACGAGCAGTACTTC
CASSRPLLISSYEQYF
>TRBV12-3/TRBV12-4|NA|NA|TRBJ1-1
TGTGCCAGCAGCGCCGCCAGACGGACGTTGGACACTGAAGCTTTCTTT
CASSAARRTLDTEAFF
>TRBV12-3/TRBV12-4|NA|NA|TRBJ1-1
TGTGCCAGCAGCTTGACCCCCCGGGCTTTGAACACTGAAGCTTTCTTT
CASSLTPRALNTEAFF
>TRBV25-1|NA|NA|TRBJ1-1
TGTGCCAGCATCCGGGGCTATGAAGCTTTCTTT
CASIRGYEAFF
>TRBV20-1|TRBD1|NA|TRBJ1-6
TGCAGTGCTGAACCACGGACAGGGATGAATTCACCCCTCCACTTT
CSAEPRTGMNSPLHF
>TRBV20-1|TRBD2|few|TRBJ2-1
TGCAGTGCTAGAGATCCTAGCGGGGTCGTTCTAGGTGATGAGCAGTTCTTC
CSARDPSGVVLGDEQFF
>TRBV7-6|TRBD1|NA|TRBJ2-1
TGTGCCAGCAGCCAAGGACAGGGGCGATACAATGAGCAGTTCTTC
CASSQGQGRYNEQFF
>TRBV9|NA|NA|TRBJ2-5
TGTGCCAGCAGCGTAGGGACTCCGGAGACCCAGTACTTC
CASSVGTPETQYF
>TRBV18|NA|few|TRBJ2-7
TGTGCCAGCTCACCTAGGGGGTTATACGAGCAGTACTTC
CASSPRGLYEQYF
>TRBV20-1|NA|NA|TRBJ2-3
TGCAGTGCCGGAACTAGGAGAATCACAGATACGCAGTATTTT
CSAGTRRITDTQYF
>TRBV5-1|NA|NA|TRBJ2-1
TGCGCCAGCAGCATCAATGCGAGGCCCAATGAGCAGTTCTTC
CASSINARPNEQFF
>TRBV12-3/TRBV12-4|TRBD1|few|TRBJ1-1
TGTGCCAGCAGCCCTCAGACAGGGGTTCACACCGGCACTGAAGCTTTCTTT
CASSPQTGVHTGTEAFF
>TRBV4-1|NA|NA|TRBJ1-1
TGCGCCAGCAGCTCAACAGGGCTGGGCACTGAAGCTTTCTTT
CASSSTGLGTEAFF
>TRBV20-1|NA|many|TRBJ2-2
TGCAGTGCTAGTAGGAACACCGGGGAGCTGTTTTTT
CSASRNTGELFF
>TRBV30|TRBD2|NA|TRBJ2-1
TGTGCCCTCCGGGGTCAGACTAGCGGGGGCCCTAGCTCCTACAATGAGCAGTTCTTC
CALRGQTSGGPSSYNEQFF
>TRBV28|TRBD1|NA|TRBJ2-7
TGTGCCAGCAGTTTAATTCTGGGGGCGGGGACAGGTCCCTCCGAGCAGTACTTC
CASSLILGAGTGPSEQYF
>TRBV29-1|NA|NA|TRBJ2-1
TGCAGCGTGGAATCCGGGACAAGCGTCTACAATGAGCAGTTCTTC
CSVESGTSVYNEQFF
>TRBV20-1|NA|NA|TRBJ2-7
TGCAGTGCTAGAATTACCGACAGGTACGAGCAGTACTTC
CSARITDRYEQYF
>TRBV18|NA|NA|TRBJ2-7
TGTGCCAGCTCACCGAACGGAGGGGTACGTCTAACCTACGAGCAGTACTTC
CASSPNGGVRLTYEQYF
>TRBV12-3/TRBV12-4|NA|NA|TRBJ2-7
TGTGCCAGCAGTTTTGGAACAGGAGAGCTCGAGCAGTACTTC
CASSFGTGELEQYF
>TRBV7-2|TRBD1|NA|TRBJ2-7
TGTGCCAGCAGCACACGGACAGGGAGTTCCTACGAGCAGTACTTC
CASSTRTGSSYEQYF
>TRBV10-3|NA|few|TRBJ1-1
TGTGCCACGAAAACTCGGGACACTGAAGCTTTCTTT
CATKTRDTEAFF
>TRBV11-2|TRBD2|NA|TRBJ2-3
TGTGCCAGCAGCAAGTATTTACTAGCGGGGGTAACAGATACGCAGTATTTT
CASSKYLLAGVTDTQYF
>TRBV13|NA|NA|TRBJ2-7
TGTGCCAGCAGCTTTTTTGGGCAGATCAGCTCCTACGAGCAGTACTTC
CASSFFGQISSYEQYF
>TRBV27|NA|many|TRBJ2-7
TGTGCCAGCAGTTTAGGAGACGCTCCCTACGAGCAGTACTTC
CASSLGDAPYEQYF
>TRBV4-1|NA|NA|TRBJ1-5
TGCGCCAGCAGCCAAGAACAGGTAGCGGATCAGCCCCTCGTAGCCCAGCATTTT
CASSQEQVADQPLVAQHF